This TCR beta chain was sequenced for a study of T cells in localized non-small cell lung cancer. Study results and caveats: Without multi-region sequencing, intratumor heterogeneity could not be excluded. Prolonged overall survival went with higher T cell density in the blood. Uninvolved adjacent lung showed higher T cell clonality than tumor. There were a median around 60 of the top 100 tumor clones appearing in adjacent lung.

Details on this clone: What it binds is unknown.

Generated by immunoSEQ multiplex PCR, the TCRdb table keeps only in-frame clones and is missing some. The table has 15,000 to 20,000 clones, around 83% seen once. The CDR3 length is 15 residues. V shed 4 bases, J shed 7 bases, and the junction held 9 bases outside the gene matches. CDR1 is MNHEY, CDR2 SMNVEV, per germline (reference sequence). The clonotype comes from a man aged 40 to 69 with stage I lung adenocarcinoma. This chain joins TRBV27 and TRBJ2-1; TRBD2 matches at 8 bases. The sequencing used peripheral blood, collected before any cancer treatment. The DNA for the CDR3 is TGTGCCAGCAGTTCCCGGGGGGGGGATACTAATGAGCAGTTCTTC. Translating gives CASSSRGGDTNEQFF.